These 20 T cell receptor beta chains were sequenced from one sample in a study of T-cell reconstitution after alpha-beta-depleted transplantation in children. Unique molecular identifiers were used to barcode this TCRbeta library. Via MiXCR, TCRdb re-called the PCR reads, giving one row per CDR3 protein. The table lists about 830,000 distinct CDR3 sequences, roughly 16% of them singletons. The source material was PBMCs, mostly from graft donor cells, sampled 360 days after TCRalphabeta/CD19-depleted stem cell transplant. These TCRs come from a male patient between 10 and 17 years old who had a stem cell transplant for acute lymphoblastic leukemia, so the T cells may come from the graft donor.

This clonotype has just a few counts. J is TRBJ2-7 and V is TRBV6-5, with no clear D. The CDR3 loop spans 14 amino acids. V was shortened by 3 bases and J by 3 bases, with 12 bases between the two germline ends. The V gene's germline CDR1 is MNHEY and CDR2 SVGAGI. The CDR3 sequence: CASSYALVGYEQYF. The CDR3 nucleotides read TGTGCCAGCAGTTATGCTTTAGTGGGCTACGAGCAGTACTTC.

The chain recombines TRBV5-1 with TRBJ2-5; a possible D gene is TRBD1 (6 bases). CDR3 length: 12 residues. Trimming took 3 bases from V and 5 from J, leaving 8 bases between them. CDR1 is SGHRS, CDR2 YFSETQ, per germline. In DNA, the CDR3 is TGCGCCAGCAGCTGGACAGAGGAGACCCAGTACTTC. This encodes CASSWTEETQYF.

The chain carries TRBV18 and TRBJ1-1, with 7 bases that match TRBD1. Germline CDR1 is KGHSH and CDR2 is LQKENI. V lost 2 bases, J lost 3 bases, and 3 bases stayed unmatched. This CDR3 comprises 14 residues. CDR3 nucleotides: TGTGCCAGCTCACCAGACAGGGTCTACACTGAAGCTTTCTTT. Translation: CASSPDRVYTEAFF.

This sequence joins TRBV29-1 and TRBJ1-2, with D possibly TRBD1 on 6 matching bases. V was cut by 7 bases and J by 8 bases, with 20 bases left in between. The CDR3 totals 13 residues. Germline V gene data show CDR1 as SQVTM and CDR2 as ANQGSEA. The CDR3 loop reads CSAVGGGRYGYTF. DNA for the CDR3: TGCAGCGCAGTTGGAGGGGGACGGTACGGCTACACCTTC. Full variable domain (outside the CDR3, taken from reference TRBV29-1 and TRBJ1-2): SAVISQKPSRDICQRGTSLTIQCQVDSQVTMMFWYRQQPGQSLTLIATANQGSEATYESGFVIDKFPISRPNLTFSTLTVSNMSPEDSSIYLCSAVGGGRYGYTFGSGTRLTVV.

The chain recombines TRBV2 with TRBJ2-7; 8 nucleotides agree with TRBD2. The germline V gene encodes CDR1 SNHLY and CDR2 FYNNEI. This CDR3 comprises 13 residues. After removal of 6 bases from V and 3 bases from J, the junction contained 4 bases not matched to a gene. This CDR3 reads CASRGLVGYEQYF. The CDR3, as DNA: TGTGCCAGCAGGGGACTAGTAGGCTACGAGCAGTACTTC.

There are a few counts of this clonotype. The chain has TRBV7-8 and TRBJ2-3; 7 bases match TRBD2. The CDR3 has 15 amino acids. Per the germline V gene, CDR1 is SGHVS and CDR2 is FQNEAQ. With V trimmed by 1 base and J by 4 bases, 5 bases remained unmatched. In nucleotides, the CDR3 is TGTGCCAGCAGCTTAGGCGGGAGTACCGCAGATACGCAGTATTTT. This translates into CASSLGGSTADTQYF.

This clonotype has ten or more counts. The genes are TRBV4-1 and TRBJ2-5, with a possible D match to TRBD1 (6 bases). Germline V CDR1 and CDR2: MGHRA, YSYEKL. Trimming left V 0 bases short and J 3 bases short, with 14 bases between. CDR3 length: 16 residues. CDR3 nucleotides: TGCGCCAGCAGCCAAGAACGTCAGGGGCTGGAAGAGACCCAGTACTTC. Amino acids: CASSQERQGLEETQYF.

This clonotype was seen a handful of times. This rearrangement joins TRBV10-3 to TRBJ2-5; tentatively, D is TRBD1 (5 bases). Looked up from germline, CDR1 is ENHRY and CDR2 is SYGVKD. V was trimmed by 1 base and J by 5 bases, leaving 20 bases between them. The CDR3 is made up of 17 amino acids. The CDR3 region has the DNA TGTGCCATCAGTGAGTTCGTTCCAGGGAATTTGGAGGAGACCCAGTACTTC. Translating gives CAISEFVPGNLEETQYF.

This clonotype was found a few times. The chain is built from TRBV29-1 and TRBJ2-7; 7 bases are shared with TRBD1. Germline CDR1 SQVTM, CDR2 ANQGSEA. With V trimmed by 2 bases and J by 3 bases, 10 bases remained unmatched. The CDR3 totals 15 residues. This chain's CDR3 is CSVEFRTGPNYEQYF. CDR3 bases: TGCAGCGTTGAATTTAGGACAGGACCCAACTACGAGCAGTACTTC.

The chain employs TRBV20-1 and TRBJ2-7, with no clear D. This CDR3 comprises 15 residues. Germline V CDR1 and CDR2: DFQATT, SNEGSKA (reference sequence). V was shortened by 4 bases and J by 0 bases, with 16 bases between the two germline ends. Here the CDR3 DNA reads TGCAGTGCTAAGAGGCCTCATTCAGACTCCTACGAGCAGTACTTC. It specifies CSAKRPHSDSYEQYF.

The sample holds many counts of this clonotype. This CDR3 reads CASSPYRGLNGYTF. In nucleotides, the CDR3 is TGTGCCAGCAGTCCTTACAGGGGGCTAAATGGCTACACCTTC. The chain uses TRBV12-3 or TRBV12-4 and TRBJ1-2, with 9 bases aligning to TRBD1. V gave up 5 bases and J gave up 6 bases; unmatched junction bases: 7. The length of the CDR3 is 14 residues.

Note on this clonotype: A read error may be the cause here, since a much bigger clone is one base away. The genes are TRBV24-1 and TRBJ2-3, with a tentative D call TRBD2 (6 bases). The ends were cut back, 7 bases at V and 2 bases at J, with 9 bases in the middle. The CDR3 loop spans 13 amino acids. Germline V CDR1 and CDR2: KGHDR, SFDVKD. The CDR3 DNA reads TGTGCCACCAGCCGGGACTTCACAGATACGCAGTATTTT. Its translation is CATSRDFTDTQYF.

This clonotype was observed at least ten times. The rearrangement uses TRBV11-2 and TRBJ2-5; D remains unclear. The J call may be faulty, since TRBJ2-3 better matches the DNA end. Germline V gives CDR1 SGHAT, CDR2 FQNNGV. The CDR3 loop spans 11 amino acids. This CDR3 is CASSLLGTQYF. The CDR3 DNA follows: TGTGCCAGCAGTCTTCTAGGGACGCAGTATTTT.

This chain joins TRBV10-1 and TRBJ2-3; D gene unclear. In germline, CDR1 is WNHNN, CDR2 SYGVQD (reference sequence). V gave up 0 bases and J gave up 4 bases, with 11 bases separating them. CDR3 length: 15 amino acids. CDR3 nucleotide sequence: TGCGCCAGCAGTGAGTCGCCTATTGACGCAGATACGCAGTATTTT. Its protein product is CASSESPIDADTQYF.

This clonotype was counted only a few times. V usage is TRBV7-2 and J usage is TRBJ2-3; D assignment may be TRBD1 or TRBD2 (6 bases each). The CDR3 has 13 amino acids. The germline V gene has CDR1 SGHTA and CDR2 FQGNSA. The ends were cut back, 5 bases at V and 6 bases at J, with 12 bases in the middle. CDR3 sequence reads: CASSRGRADTQYF. In nucleotides, the CDR3 is TGTGCCAGCAGCCGGGGGCGGGCCGATACGCAGTATTTT.

The chain recombines TRBV2 with TRBJ2-5; no clear D. V was clipped by 7 bases and J by 5 bases, with 8 bases between them. This CDR3 spans 11 amino acids. Germline V CDR1 and CDR2: SNHLY, FYNNEI. The chain's CDR3 is CASNSLETQYF. The CDR3 DNA follows: TGTGCCAGCAACAGTTTGGAGACCCAGTACTTC.

This clonotype was counted ten times or more. The chain couples TRBV7-2 to TRBJ2-3; 13 nucleotides match TRBD2. With 4 bases clipped from V and 5 bases from J, the junction kept 6 bases outside the gene matches. CDR3 length: 16 amino acids. CDR1 and CDR2 (germline): SGHTA, FQGNSA. The CDR3 region has the DNA TGTGCCAGCAGCTCTAGGACTAGCGGGAGAGTAGATACGCAGTATTTT. Residues: CASSSRTSGRVDTQYF.

This clonotype was counted between two and nine times. This chain joins TRBV11-2 and TRBJ2-3, with 7 bases fitting TRBD1. The CDR3 runs to 15 residues. The trim removed 2 bases at V and 5 bases at J, leaving 7 bases unmatched. Germline V lookup: CDR1 SGHAT, CDR2 FQNNGV. The CDR3 spells CASSLPDRDQDTQYF. The CDR3 coding sequence is TGTGCCAGCAGCTTACCCGACAGGGATCAAGATACGCAGTATTTT.

In this sample, this clonotype turned up a few times. The rearrangement links TRBV9 to TRBJ2-1; D unclear. Per the germline V gene, CDR1 is SGDLS and CDR2 is YYNGEE. The CDR3 has 15 amino acids. The V gene lost 1 base and the J gene lost 0 bases, with 8 bases spanning the gap. CDR3 DNA sequence: TGTGCCAGCAGCGTAAAGGGCAGCTCCTACAATGAGCAGTTCTTC. Translation gives CASSVKGSSYNEQFF.

The chain carries TRBV27 and TRBJ2-7; a weak D match, TRBD2 (6 bases). The CDR3 runs to 11 residues. Trimming removed 8 bases from V and 7 bases from J, with 12 bases in between. CDR1 and CDR2 (germline): MNHEY, SMNVEV (reference sequence). The CDR3 DNA is TGTGCCAGCCTGGGAGGTGGGGAGCAGTACTTC. Its protein is CASLGGGEQYF.